A few counts support the clone carrying this TCR beta chain. One end of the junction does not line up with germline, which may come from a read error. The CDR3 has 14 residues. Germline V gene data show CDR1 as ENHRY and CDR2 as SYGVKD. This sample is drawn from a study of blood T cell repertoires in COVID-19. Study-wide background: Sources were T cells, B-cell-depleted T cells, or PBMCs; the material itself was cDNA or gDNA.

Measured with immunoSEQ multiplex PCR; TCRdb has only the in-frame clones, and not every one. Among about 220,000 clones, approximately 80% were seen once, and the ten largest hold 10% to 15%. The chain uses TRBV10-3 and TRBJ1-5; D not resolved. The TCR originated in a human donor in a cohort sampled during active COVID-19. The specimen sequenced was peripheral blood. CDR3 region: CAISPTPDNRPQHF. The CDR3 DNA reads as TGTGCCATCAGTCCAACCCCTGACAATCGGCCCCAGCATTTT.